This T cell receptor (beta chain) emerged from a study of vaccination and CD4 T cells after COVID-19. With regard to this clonotype: Antigen unknown.

Scientists ran DNA taken from cultured CD4+ T cells through the Oncomine TCR Beta short-read assay for sequencing. TCRdb reprocessed the PCR reads via MiXCR and lists one record per CDR3 protein. Of approximately 10,000 distinct CDR3 sequences listed, about 60% were seen once; the top ten hold over 20%. Germline CDR1 and CDR2: SEHNR and FQNEAQ (reference sequence). This CDR3 has 13 amino acids. V dropped 5 bases and J dropped 4 bases, with 8 bases sitting between them. Treatment reported: approximately 9-day PBMC culture with coronavirus spike peptide pools or control peptides (ViraFEST assay). The TCR was taken from a human donor who had recovered from COVID-19. Specimen: CD4+ T cells from blood, cultured in vitro. V is TRBV7-9 and J is TRBJ2-2; D remains unclear. CDR3 amino acids: CASSRGTTGELFF. DNA for the CDR3: TGTGCCAGCAGCCGTGGAACCACCGGGGAGCTGTTTTTT.